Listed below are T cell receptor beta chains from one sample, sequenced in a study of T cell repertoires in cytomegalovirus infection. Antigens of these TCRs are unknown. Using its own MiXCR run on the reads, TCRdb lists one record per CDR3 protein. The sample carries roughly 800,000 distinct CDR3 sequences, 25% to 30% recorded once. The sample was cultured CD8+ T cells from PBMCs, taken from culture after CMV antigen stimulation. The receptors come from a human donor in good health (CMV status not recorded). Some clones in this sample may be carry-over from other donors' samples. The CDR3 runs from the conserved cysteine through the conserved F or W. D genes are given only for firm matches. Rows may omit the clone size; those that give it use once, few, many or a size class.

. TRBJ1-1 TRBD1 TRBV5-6 CASSLLGTERVNTEAFF TGTGCCAGCAGCCTGCTAGGGACAGAGAGGGTGAACACTGAAGCTTTCTTT
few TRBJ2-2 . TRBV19 CASRMGHNTGELFF TGTGCCAGTAGGATGGGACACAACACCGGGGAGCTGTTTTTT
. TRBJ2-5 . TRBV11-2 CASSSGGEAQYF TGTGCCAGCAGCTCCGGAGGGGAAGCCCAGTACTTC
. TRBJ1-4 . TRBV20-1 CSARMTAGQVNEKLFF TGCAGTGCTAGAATGACGGCGGGACAAGTTAATGAAAAACTGTTTTTT
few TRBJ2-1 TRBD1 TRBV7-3 CASSLGFGTGKLDEQFF TGTGCCAGCAGCTTAGGCTTTGGGACAGGGAAATTGGATGAGCAGTTCTTC
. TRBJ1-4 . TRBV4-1 CASSKDSSTNEKLFF TGCGCCAGCAGCAAAGACAGTTCAACTAATGAAAAACTGTTTTTT
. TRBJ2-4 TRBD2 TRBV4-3 CASSSGGEDIQYF TGCGCCAGTTCTAGCGGGGGGGAGGACATTCAGTACTTC
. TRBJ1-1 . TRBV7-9 CASSLRGLGEAFF TGTGCCAGCAGCTTGCGGGGGTTGGGTGAAGCTTTCTTT
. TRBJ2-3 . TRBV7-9 CASSLASPLGGQYF TGTGCCAGCAGCTTAGCTTCCCCACTGGGCGGGCAGTATTTT
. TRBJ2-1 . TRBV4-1 CASSHWGYNEQFF TGCGCCAGTAGCCACTGGGGCTACAATGAGCAGTTCTTC
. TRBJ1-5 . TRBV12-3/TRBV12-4 CASSLAAWGEPQHF TGTGCCAGCAGTTTAGCGGCTTGGGGGGAGCCCCAGCATTTT
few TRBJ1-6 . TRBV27 CASSFVGSDSPLHF TGTGCCAGCAGTTTTGTGGGGTCTGATTCACCCCTCCACTTT
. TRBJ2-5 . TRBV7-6 CAAGQETQYF TGTGCCGCCGGACAAGAGACCCAGTACTTC
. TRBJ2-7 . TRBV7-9 CASSLAAGIVVNEQYF TGTGCCAGCAGCTTAGCGGCAGGGATAGTTGTGAACGAGCAGTACTTC
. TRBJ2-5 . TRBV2 CASSAPRRREETQYF TGTGCCAGCAGTGCCCCACGGCGACGAGAAGAGACCCAGTACTTC
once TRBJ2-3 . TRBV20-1 CSARDTRWGVGRDTQYF TGCAGTGCTAGAGATACTCGGTGGGGGGTAGGTAGGGATACGCAGTATTTT
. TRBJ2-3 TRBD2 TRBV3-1 CASSPTLAGPTDTQYF TGTGCCAGCAGCCCAACCCTAGCGGGGCCCACAGATACGCAGTATTTT
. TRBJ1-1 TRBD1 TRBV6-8 CASQWTGGKTEAFF TGTGCCAGCCAATGGACAGGGGGGAAGACTGAAGCTTTCTTT
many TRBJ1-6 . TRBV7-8 CASRRPGSRRPLHF TGTGCCAGCAGACGCCCGGGATCCCGTCGGCCCCTCCACTTT
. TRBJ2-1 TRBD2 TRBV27 CASTPSGGFYNEQFF TGTGCCAGCACCCCTAGCGGGGGGTTCTACAATGAGCAGTTCTTC
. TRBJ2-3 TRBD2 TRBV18 CASSPPGGDSTDTQYF TGTGCCAGCTCACCACCGGGGGGGGATAGCACAGATACGCAGTATTTT
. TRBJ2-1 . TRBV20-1 CSAREPSAVSVYNEQFF TGCAGTGCTAGAGAGCCTTCAGCGGTGTCGGTCTACAATGAGCAGTTCTTC
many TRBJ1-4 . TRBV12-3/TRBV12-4 CASSFMGATNEKLFF TGTGCCAGCAGTTTTATGGGGGCAACTAATGAAAAACTGTTTTTT
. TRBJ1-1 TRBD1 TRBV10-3 CAIIVPGQGRDAEAFF TGTGCCATTATCGTCCCGGGACAGGGTCGGGACGCTGAAGCTTTCTTT
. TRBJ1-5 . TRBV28 CASNPRESPPIRPQHF TGTGCCAGCAACCCCCGGGAGAGTCCTCCCATACGGCCCCAGCATTTT
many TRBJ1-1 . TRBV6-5 CASSYPVGREVFF TGTGCCAGCAGTTACCCCGTCGGGAGGGAGGTTTTCTTT
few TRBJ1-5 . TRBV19 CASSMVGTSSNQPQHF TGTGCCAGTAGTATGGTGGGGACGTCCAGCAATCAGCCCCAGCATTTT
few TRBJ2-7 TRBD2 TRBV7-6 CASSSSGGVDEQYF TGTGCCAGCAGCTCGTCGGGGGGAGTGGACGAGCAGTACTTC
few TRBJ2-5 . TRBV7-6 CASSLAVGPRRETQYF TGTGCCAGCAGCTTAGCGGTAGGCCCCAGGCGGGAGACCCAGTACTTC
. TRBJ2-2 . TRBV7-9 CASRHPQQGNTGELFF TGTGCCAGCAGACACCCTCAACAGGGGAACACCGGGGAGCTGTTTTTT
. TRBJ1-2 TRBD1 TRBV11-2 CASRDRVSNYGYTF TGTGCCAGCAGAGACAGGGTATCAAACTATGGCTACACCTTC
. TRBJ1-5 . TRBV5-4 CASSLLQKILYGNQPQHF TGTGCCAGCAGCTTGCTTCAGAAAATCCTGTATGGCAATCAGCCCCAGCATTTT
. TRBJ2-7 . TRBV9 CASSVVMRRWQYF TGTGCCAGCAGCGTAGTAATGCGGCGGTGGCAGTACTTC
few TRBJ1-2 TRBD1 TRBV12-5 CASGLGRQGANYGYTF TGTGCTAGTGGTTTGGGGAGACAGGGGGCAAACTATGGCTACACCTTC
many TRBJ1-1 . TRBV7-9 CASSVSGDTEAFF TGTGCCAGCAGCGTCAGCGGGGACACTGAAGCTTTCTTT
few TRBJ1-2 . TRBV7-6 CASTPDSNMPFYGYTF TGTGCCAGCACCCCTGACAGTAACATGCCCTTCTATGGCTACACCTTC
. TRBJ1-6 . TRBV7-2 CASSRPGDLYNSPLHF TGTGCCAGCAGCCGCCCGGGGGACCTATACAATTCACCCCTCCACTTT
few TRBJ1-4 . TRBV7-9 CASSFSLAADGKLFF TGTGCCAGCAGCTTCTCCTTAGCGGCGGATGGAAAACTGTTTTTT
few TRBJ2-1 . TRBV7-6 CASSLVGQTYNEQFF TGTGCCAGCAGCCTCGTCGGGCAGACCTACAATGAGCAGTTCTTC
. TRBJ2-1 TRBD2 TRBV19 CASSHTSGGANEQFF TGTGCCAGTAGTCATACGAGCGGGGGGGCGAATGAGCAGTTCTTC